The TCR beta chain described here comes from a study of identical twins. Germline CDR1 and CDR2: SQVTM and ANQGSEA. This CDR3 is built from 13 residues. The ends were cut back, 6 bases at V and 3 bases at J, with 12 bases in the middle. A universal primer site was incorporated via template switching, and the cDNA contained unique molecular identifiers. Each CDR3 protein gets one entry after TCRdb re-called the 5' RACE reads with MiXCR. The data contain about 210,000 distinct CDR3 sequences, roughly a tenth of them seen just once; the ten biggest clones take up 4.5% to 5.5%. This clonotype showed up just a few times.

This receptor was obtained from a young woman in good health. The chain uses TRBV29-1 and TRBJ1-5; possible D gene TRBD1, 5 bases. Sequenced input: memory (CD45RO+) T cells sorted from blood. The CDR3 DNA reads TGCAGCGTAGACACAGGCTTCAATCAGCCCCAGCATTTT. Protein sequence: CSVDTGFNQPQHF.